Below, 15 T cell receptor beta chains from the same sample are listed, as sequenced in a study of response to subunit inactivated influenza vaccine. Using its own MiXCR run on the RT-PCR reads, TCRdb lists one record per CDR3 protein. The sample yields 800,000 or so distinct CDR3 sequences, about 20% seen once. The sequenced sample was PBMCs from blood, obtained 4 to 6 days after vaccination. The receptors shown here come from a man in his fifties who received an inactivated influenza vaccine.

This clonotype was recorded a few times. The V and J genes are TRBV3-1 and TRBJ1-6, with D possibly being TRBD1 (6 bases). The V end lost 2 bases, the J end lost 9 bases, and 8 bases lay between the germline ends. This CDR3 has 13 amino acids. The germline CDR1 and CDR2 sequences are LGHDT and YNNKEL (reference sequence). CDR3 nucleotide sequence: TGTGCCAGCAGCCAATACAGGGCTTCACCCCTCCACTTT. Amino acid sequence: CASSQYRASPLHF.

The chain uses TRBV7-2 and TRBJ1-2; 8 bases map to TRBD1. V was clipped by 5 bases and J by 8 bases; unmatched bases: 7. The CDR3 is 13 amino acids. The germline V gene has CDR1 SGHTA and CDR2 FQGNSA. CDR3 nucleotides: TGTGCCAGCAGCAGGACAGGGACGAGAGGCTACACCTTC. This sequence encodes CASSRTGTRGYTF.

This clonotype was observed a single time. The chain links TRBV7-2 to TRBJ2-1, with a weak D call TRBD1 (6 bases). There are 16 residues in the CDR3. V was trimmed by 1 base and J by 2 bases, leaving 12 bases between them. Germline values: CDR1 SGHTA, CDR2 FQGNSA. In DNA, the CDR3 is TGTGCCAGCAGCTTAGAGCCAGGGGTCGCCTACAATGAGCAGTTCTTC. This gives the protein CASSLEPGVAYNEQFF.

This chain uses TRBV4-3 with TRBJ2-5; the D gene is possibly TRBD2 (6 bases). With 4 bases removed from V and 1 base from J, the gap between germline ends came to 13 bases. The length of the CDR3 is 15 residues. CDR1 and CDR2 (germline): LGHNA, YSLEER. The CDR3 DNA reads as TGCGCCAGCAGCCTATGGACTAATACCCAAGAGACCCAGTACTTC. Translated, it gives CASSLWTNTQETQYF.

The V gene is TRBV7-9, the J gene TRBJ2-1; possibly TRBD2 for D (5 bases). The CDR3 contains 14 residues. The V gene's germline CDR1 is SEHNR and CDR2 FQNEAQ (reference sequence). V dropped 3 bases and J dropped 8 bases, with 14 bases sitting between them. DNA of the CDR3: TGTGCCAGCAGCTTCACAACTAGTTCCGATGAGCAGTTCTTC. Protein product: CASSFTTSSDEQFF.

The chain combines TRBV24-1 with TRBJ2-5; D may be TRBD1 (6 bases). The CDR3 has 16 amino acids. V was clipped by 0 bases and J by 5 bases, with 15 bases between them. CDR1 is KGHDR, CDR2 SFDVKD, per germline. CDR3 amino acids: CATSDLQEQGGETQYF. CDR3 coding DNA: TGTGCCACCAGTGATTTGCAAGAACAGGGCGGTGAGACCCAGTACTTC.

This clonotype came up a few times. The J gene is TRBJ2-3, the V gene TRBV12-3 or TRBV12-4; weak D call: TRBD2 (5 bases). This CDR3 has 15 amino acids. V lost 1 base and J 3 bases, leaving 11 bases between the germline ends. The CDR3 here is CASSLVSVGTDTQYF. In DNA form, the CDR3 reads TGTGCCAGCAGTTTAGTTAGCGTCGGGACAGATACGCAGTATTTT.

This clonotype appeared a few times. A much larger clone sits a single nucleotide away, making a read error possible. The chain's CDR3 is CASSNGRSTDTQYF. In DNA form, the CDR3 reads TGCGCCAGCAGTAATGGGCGAAGCACAGATACGCAGTATTTT. The chain links TRBV5-1 to TRBJ2-3; D unclear. The V gene lost 5 bases and the J gene lost 0 bases, with 10 bases spanning the gap. Germline loops: CDR1 SGHRS, CDR2 YFSETQ. This CDR3 has 14 amino acids.

The chain carries TRBV24-1 and TRBJ2-1, with D unclear. The CDR3 covers 16 residues. Trimming left V 4 bases short and J 0 bases short, with 12 bases between. CDR1 is KGHDR and CDR2 is SFDVKD in the germline V gene. This CDR3 reads CATSEWDSFSYNEQFF. Written as DNA, the CDR3 is TGTGCCACCAGTGAATGGGATTCATTCTCCTACAATGAGCAGTTCTTC.

Of note for this clonotype: A much larger clone lies a single base off, so this may be a read error. Lacking the conserved final phenylalanine or tryptophan, this CDR3 likely reflects a read error. The rearrangement uses TRBV20-1 and TRBJ2-5; D unclear. V was shortened by 3 bases and J by 6 bases, with 11 bases between the two germline ends. CDR3 length: 12 residues. Germline V gives CDR1 DFQATT, CDR2 SNEGSKA (reference sequence). Here the CDR3 reads CSASQNWKTQYL. CDR3 DNA sequence: TGCAGTGCTAGTCAGAATTGGAAGACCCAGTACTTG.

The CDR3: CSARDPLGQGNADTQYF. CDR3 nucleotides: TGCAGTGCTAGAGATCCCTTGGGACAGGGAAACGCAGATACGCAGTATTTT. The chain has TRBV20-1 and TRBJ2-3; TRBD1 agrees at 9 bases. Germline V gene lookup returns CDR1 DFQATT and CDR2 SNEGSKA (reference sequence). With 0 bases clipped from V and 4 bases from J, the junction kept 11 bases outside the gene matches. The CDR3 length is 17 residues.

This clonotype was picked up a small number of times. The chain has TRBV18 and TRBJ2-5; no clear D gene. This CDR3 is built from 14 residues. CDR1 and CDR2 from the germline V gene are KGHSH and LQKENI. V was cut by 0 bases and J by 5 bases, with 10 bases left in between. DNA of the CDR3: TGTGCCAGCTCACCACCGGCTAGTGCTGAGACCCAGTACTTC. Translation gives CASSPPASAETQYF.

The sample holds a few counts of this clonotype. This chain uses TRBV7-9 with TRBJ1-1, with D tentatively TRBD1 (5 bases). Per germline, CDR1 SEHNR and CDR2 FQNEAQ (reference sequence). The CDR3 contains 15 residues. V lost 1 base, J lost 0 bases, and 9 bases lay in between. The CDR3 coding sequence is TGTGCCAGCAGCTTAGGGGGACCGATGAACACTGAAGCTTTCTTT. The encoded protein is CASSLGGPMNTEAFF.

The chain couples TRBV12-3 or TRBV12-4 to TRBJ2-1; no reliable D call. The germline V and J ends were trimmed by 4 bases and 7 bases, with 11 bases remaining between them. CDR3 length: 13 residues. The DNA of the CDR3 is TGTGCCAGCAGTTCCCTTGCTCGGAATGAGCAGTTCTTC. Encoded protein: CASSSLARNEQFF.

The chain joins TRBV24-1 to TRBJ2-1; 7 positions match TRBD2. Germline-derived CDR1 and CDR2 are KGHDR and SFDVKD. The CDR3 spans 18 residues. V gave up 4 bases and J gave up 0 bases; unmatched junction bases: 11. The CDR3 nucleotides read TGTGCCACCAGTGACCCTAGCGGTGGGGTCAGCTCCTACAATGAGCAGTTCTTC. Translation gives CATSDPSGGVSSYNEQFF.